One sample yielded the 27 T cell receptor beta chains listed below, sequenced in a study of T cells after yellow fever vaccination. TCRdb reprocessed the 5' RACE reads via MiXCR and lists one record per CDR3 protein. The sample records around 68,000 distinct CDR3 sequences, around 7.7% being singletons. This material consisted of CD8+ T cells sorted from PBMCs, taken more than 8 days after the first yellow fever vaccination. These receptors all stem from a young man who received the YFV17D yellow fever vaccine.

This clonotype has more than one count but fewer than ten. The rearrangement uses TRBV7-9 and TRBJ1-5, with D unclear. V was shortened by 3 bases and J by 3 bases, with 6 bases between the two germline ends. The CDR3 runs to 13 residues. Germline V gene sequence: CDR1 SEHNR, CDR2 FQNEAQ (reference sequence). In DNA, the CDR3 is TGTGCCAGCAGCTTTTCGGACAATCAGCCCCAGCATTTT. Translated, it gives CASSFSDNQPQHF.

This clonotype was seen at least ten times. This chain connects TRBV25-1 to TRBJ1-5; D call uncertain. V lost 1 base and J lost 1, with 5 bases in between. Germline V gene data show CDR1 as MGHDK and CDR2 as SYGVNS. The CDR3 has 14 amino acids. CDR3 residues: CASSEWRSNQPQHF. The CDR3 DNA is TGTGCCAGCAGTGAATGGAGGAGCAATCAGCCCCAGCATTTT.

This clonotype occurred many times. The CDR3, as DNA: TGTGCCAGCAGTACGGGGGGGCGCGGGACAGATACGCAGTATTTT. Translated: CASSTGGRGTDTQYF. The chain combines TRBV6-2 or TRBV6-3 with TRBJ2-3; 8 bases match TRBD2. The trim removed 5 bases at V and 3 bases at J, leaving 7 bases unmatched. The V gene's germline CDR1 is MNHEY and CDR2 SVGEGT. The CDR3 length is 15 residues.

The sample holds a few counts of this clonotype. The genes are TRBV12-5 and TRBJ1-4, with D unresolved. Germline V gene data show CDR1 as LGHNT and CDR2 as FRNRAP. Between the trimmed V and J ends, which lost 3 bases and 6 bases, there was a span of 8 bases. The CDR3 is 13 residues long. This CDR3 reads CASGFGEDEKLFF. The CDR3 DNA sequence: TGTGCTAGTGGTTTCGGAGAGGATGAAAAACTGTTTTTT.

The chain employs TRBV27 and TRBJ1-1; tentatively, D is TRBD1 (5 bases). Germline CDR1 is MNHEY and CDR2 is SMNVEV (reference sequence). The CDR3 sequence is 17 residues long. V lost 2 bases to trimming and J lost 0 bases, with 16 bases between them. CDR3 sequence reads: CASSLAGSKGLNTEAFF. Here the CDR3 DNA reads TGTGCCAGCAGTTTAGCGGGGAGCAAGGGGCTGAACACTGAAGCTTTCTTT.

V is TRBV29-1 and J is TRBJ2-7; 8 bases are shared with TRBD2. Per the germline V gene, CDR1 is SQVTM and CDR2 is ANQGSEA. This CDR3 has 14 amino acids. J lost 6 bases, V lost 2 bases, and 9 bases had no gene match. In DNA form, the CDR3 reads TGCAGCGTTGAACAGATTAGCGGGGTAAGCGAGCAGTACTTC. Its protein product is CSVEQISGVSEQYF.

The V call is TRBV7-2, the J call TRBJ2-5; 10 nucleotides line up with TRBD2. J gave up 4 bases and V 1 base, and 3 bases lay outside the gene matches. This CDR3 region has 15 residues. The V gene's germline CDR1 is SGHTA and CDR2 FQGNSA. CDR3 bases: TGTGCCAGCAGCTTAGGGACTAGCGGCCCAGAGACCCAGTACTTC. Translating it yields CASSLGTSGPETQYF.

Here the CDR3 DNA reads TGCGCCAGCAGCCAAGAAGTCGCACGAGATACGCAGTATTTT. Translated, it gives CASSQEVARDTQYF. The rearrangement joins TRBV4-1 to TRBJ2-3, with unresolved D. The CDR3 covers 14 residues. CDR1 and CDR2 from the germline V gene are MGHRA and YSYEKL. V lost 0 bases to trimming and J lost 5 bases, with 9 bases between them.

The rearrangement joins TRBV12-3 or TRBV12-4 to TRBJ1-2; 10 bases match TRBD1. J lost 6 bases, V lost 7 bases, and 5 bases had no gene match. This CDR3 spans 13 amino acids. Written as DNA, the CDR3 is TGTGCCAGCACGGGACAGGGGATTCATGGCTACACCTTC. Protein product: CASTGQGIHGYTF.

This clonotype was seen only a few times. The genes are TRBV19 and TRBJ1-5; D unclear. CDR1 and CDR2 (germline): LNHDA, SQIVND (reference sequence). V was trimmed by 7 bases and J by 0 bases, leaving 19 bases between them. This CDR3 region has 17 residues. The CDR3 sequence is CASNQVPTHYSNQPQHF. Written as DNA, the CDR3 is TGTGCCAGTAATCAGGTCCCGACGCATTATAGCAATCAGCCCCAGCATTTT.

In its sample, this clonotype was seen a few times. The chain combines TRBV5-1 with TRBJ1-1, with D unresolved. V lost 0 bases to trimming and J lost 1 base, with 4 bases between them. CDR1 SGHRS and CDR2 YFSETQ come from the germline V gene. The CDR3 has 13 residues. CDR3 amino acids: CASSLEKNTEAFF. Written as DNA, the CDR3 is TGCGCCAGCAGCTTGGAGAAGAACACTGAAGCTTTCTTT.

This clonotype was picked up many times. This sequence joins TRBV9 and TRBJ1-4, with 9 bases identical to TRBD1. Germline V gene sequence: CDR1 SGDLS, CDR2 YYNGEE. This CDR3 spans 14 amino acids. V lost 4 bases and J lost 7; bases outside the gene matches: 5. CDR3 nucleotide sequence: TGTGCCAGCAGCCCACAGGGGGCGGGTGAAAAACTGTTTTTT. Protein: CASSPQGAGEKLFF.

The rearrangement links TRBV5-1 to TRBJ2-2, with 7 bases identical to TRBD1. Germline V CDR1 and CDR2: SGHRS, YFSETQ. V dropped 4 bases and J dropped 4; count of bases not matched to a gene: 7. The CDR3 loop spans 15 amino acids. The DNA of the CDR3 is TGCGCCAGCAGCGAGAGACAGGGAATCACCGGGGAGCTGTTTTTT. It translates to CASSERQGITGELFF.

This clonotype was detected only a few times. The rearrangement joins TRBV15 to TRBJ2-2; 8 nucleotides agree with TRBD2. The CDR3 has 15 residues. V gave up 8 bases and J gave up 5 bases; unmatched junction bases: 10. The germline CDR1 and CDR2 sequences are LNHNV and YYDKDF (reference sequence). CDR3 sequence: CATGPGLGGTGELFF. DNA of the CDR3: TGTGCCACCGGTCCGGGACTAGGGGGAACCGGGGAGCTGTTTTTT.

This clonotype was observed many times. The germline gene is not matched at one end of the junction; a read error may be the cause. The chain links TRBV5-1 to TRBJ2-3, with 11 bases aligning to TRBD2. The CDR3 length is 16 residues. Germline assignment: CDR1 SGHRS and CDR2 YFSETQ. The CDR3 reads CASRLRASGGSPGQYF. The CDR3 DNA is TGCGCCAGCCGCTTGAGGGCTAGCGGGGGGTCACCCGGGCAGTATTTT.

This clonotype was counted many times. This chain uses TRBV7-8 with TRBJ2-3, with 7 nucleotides matching TRBD1. V shed 5 bases and J 1 base; nucleotides not matched to a gene: 3. The length of the CDR3 is 14 residues. From germline, CDR1 is SGHVS and CDR2 FQNEAQ. The CDR3 loop reads CASSHRGGTDTQYF. The CDR3 nucleotides are TGTGCCAGCAGCCACAGGGGAGGCACAGATACGCAGTATTTT.

This clonotype was counted many times. V is TRBV10-3 and J is TRBJ2-3; D unresolved. Germline V gene lookup returns CDR1 ENHRY and CDR2 SYGVKD. The CDR3 has 16 amino acids. The V gene lost 7 bases and the J gene lost 0 bases, with 17 bases spanning the gap. The CDR3 spells CAITANGVDSTDTQYF. CDR3 nucleotide sequence: TGTGCCATCACCGCGAATGGGGTAGATAGCACAGATACGCAGTATTTT.

There are many counts of this clonotype. J is TRBJ2-2 and V is TRBV7-2; D is ambiguous. Germline V gives CDR1 SGHTA, CDR2 FQGNSA. V was shortened by 1 base and J by 3 bases, with 6 bases between the two germline ends. The CDR3 has 14 amino acids. CDR3 nucleotide sequence: TGTGCCAGCAGCTTAGGTTGGGACACCGGGGAGCTGTTTTTT. Translating it yields CASSLGWDTGELFF.

The chain has TRBV12-5 and TRBJ2-7; D tentatively reads TRBD1 or TRBD2 (6 bases each). Between the trimmed V and J ends, which lost 1 base and 5 bases, there was a span of 9 bases. The CDR3 has 13 amino acids. Germline CDR1 and CDR2: LGHNT and FRNRAP. DNA for the CDR3: TGTGCTAGTGGTTTGGGGGGGGCCGACGAGCAGTACTTC. Protein: CASGLGGADEQYF.

This clonotype has only a few counts. The genes are TRBV7-9 and TRBJ2-1; no clear D gene. CDR1 is SEHNR and CDR2 is FQNEAQ in the germline V gene (reference sequence). The CDR3 has 14 amino acids. The ends were cut back, 0 bases at V and 5 bases at J, with 8 bases in the middle. The DNA for the CDR3 is TGTGCCAGCAGCTTAGCGAAGGATAACAATGAGCAGTTCTTC. Its protein product is CASSLAKDNNEQFF.

This clonotype was seen ten or more times. This chain connects TRBV6-6 to TRBJ2-1; 7 nucleotides match TRBD1. Germline values: CDR1 MNHNY, CDR2 SVGAGI (reference sequence). This CDR3 spans 13 amino acids. The V and J ends lost 9 bases and 4 bases, in that order; junction bases with no gene match: 6. The CDR3 protein is CASRTGPYNEQFF. The CDR3, as DNA: TGTGCCAGTCGGACAGGACCTTACAATGAGCAGTTCTTC.

In this sample, this clonotype turned up many times. The gene calls are TRBV5-6 and TRBJ2-3; 9 nucleotides line up with TRBD1. Germline V gene sequence: CDR1 SGHDT, CDR2 YYEEEE. The CDR3 runs 15 residues. The V gene end was trimmed by 5 bases and the J gene end by 2 bases; junction bases not matched to a gene: 6. The CDR3 is CASSSQGAPTDTQYF. The CDR3 nucleotides are TGTGCCAGCAGTTCACAGGGGGCCCCCACAGATACGCAGTATTTT.

The table lists this clonotype with many counts. V and J are TRBV4-2 and TRBJ1-4; D gene uncertain. The ends were cut back, 3 bases at V and 5 bases at J, with 10 bases in the middle. CDR3 length: 14 residues. Germline V gene lookup returns CDR1 LGHNA and CDR2 YNFKEQ. The CDR3 coding sequence is TGTGCCAGCAGCCACCTCGAGGAAAATGAAAAACTGTTTTTT. Its protein is CASSHLEENEKLFF.

This clonotype has a handful of counts. The chain combines TRBV5-1 with TRBJ1-1, with 7 bases lining up with TRBD1. This CDR3 contains 13 residues. Germline values: CDR1 SGHRS, CDR2 YFSETQ. The V and J ends lost 4 bases and 6 bases, in that order; junction bases with no gene match: 6. CDR3 coding DNA: TGCGCCAGCAGCGGGACAGATCCATCTGAAGCTTTCTTT. The encoded protein is CASSGTDPSEAFF.

The chain has TRBV19 and TRBJ2-1, with 12 positions matching TRBD1. J gave up 9 bases and V 6 bases, and 9 bases lay outside the gene matches. CDR3 length: 15 residues. Germline V lookup: CDR1 LNHDA, CDR2 SQIVND (reference sequence). The CDR3 region has the DNA TGTGCCAGTAGAGCCGGGACAGGGGGCTGGAGTGAGCAGTTCTTC. Translation gives CASRAGTGGWSEQFF.

In its sample, this clonotype was seen many times. The rearrangement joins TRBV2 to TRBJ2-7; 7 nucleotides match TRBD1. CDR3 length: 12 residues. Germline CDR1 and CDR2: SNHLY and FYNNEI. Germline trimming cut 6 bases from V and 6 bases from J; bases unmatched to any gene: 5. The CDR3 DNA is TGTGCCAGCAGAATGGGACAGCCCGAGCAGTACTTC. This codes for CASRMGQPEQYF.

This clonotype was recorded at least ten times. The chain combines TRBV7-2 with TRBJ2-1; 8 bases are shared with TRBD1. The J segment lost 5 bases and the V segment lost 5 bases, leaving 8 bases of the junction unmatched. The germline V gene has CDR1 SGHTA and CDR2 FQGNSA. This CDR3 spans 15 amino acids. Written as DNA, the CDR3 is TGTGCCAGCAGCGCGACGAGACAGGGGCACAATGAGCAGTTCTTC. It translates to CASSATRQGHNEQFF.